Listed below are T cell receptor beta chains from one sample, sequenced in a study of cytomegalovirus exposure and HLA in healthy donors. Profiling relied on immunoSEQ multiplex PCR, and the TCRdb table lists in-frame clones only, not all of them. Of under 95,000 clones listed, more than 75% are singletons. Sample: PBMCs. These receptors all stem from a man younger than 45 in good health and CMV-seronegative. Both conserved end residues are part of each CDR3.

J gene,V gene,CDR3 protein
TRBJ2-7,TRBV5-6,CASSLDDYEQYF
TRBJ2-7,TRBV5-1,CASSLDTHYEQYF
TRBJ2-7,TRBV7-9,CASSLAGQGEQYF
TRBJ2-5,TRBV2,CATGAQTETQYF
TRBJ1-5,TRBV28,CAISTGSNQPQHF
TRBJ2-1,TRBV6-5,CASSTGGVRFF
TRBJ1-3,TRBV7-2,CASSRGQHSGNTIYF
TRBJ2-2,TRBV7-6,CASKRKGLAGIANTGELFF
TRBJ2-7,TRBV2,CASATGDEQYF
TRBJ1-5,TRBV19,CASSPPTGRNQPQHF
TRBJ1-2,TRBV6-5,CASSYRQSRGGYTF
TRBJ2-5,TRBV18,CASSPPYREETQYF
TRBJ1-5,TRBV19,CASSQGRNNQPQHF
TRBJ2-1,TRBV2,CASRATLFGNEQFF
TRBJ2-2,TRBV5-1,CASSLGPGGNTGELFF
TRBJ1-2,TRBV9,CASSVDGQAMDGYTF
TRBJ1-2,TRBV5-6,CASSLIRDRGQKNYGYTF
TRBJ1-1,TRBV10-3,CAMGGEREAFF
TRBJ1-1,TRBV6-6,CASSLRAEAFF
TRBJ1-5,TRBV5-5,CASSPFGGSNQPQHF
TRBJ2-1,TRBV7-2,CASNEAGGYNEQFF
TRBJ2-2,TRBV6-1,CASSEGTGQGAAGELFF
TRBJ1-2,TRBV14,CASSQRQGNYGYTF
TRBJ2-1,TRBV6-4,CASSDSITSVGEQFF
TRBJ2-3,TRBV5-1,CASSLAGGDTDTQYF
TRBJ1-5,TRBV4-1,CASSSQRTGPPDQPQHF
TRBJ2-7,TRBV6-5,CASSHGPPYEQYF
TRBJ2-1,TRBV19,CASKKTGSNEQFF
TRBJ1-1,TRBV25-1,CASSESYSSGNTEAFF
TRBJ2-7,TRBV4-2,CASSQGQGDYEQYF
TRBJ1-1,TRBV7-8,CASSLVSESTEAFF
TRBJ2-7,TRBV9,CASSLGLAETEGEQYF
TRBJ2-7,TRBV11-2,CASSPGITNEQYF
TRBJ2-5,TRBV6-5,CASGGALGQETQYF
TRBJ2-1,TRBV11-2,CASSKSFSEQFF
TRBJ2-1,TRBV5-1,CASSLTGHNDNEQFF
TRBJ2-2,TRBV11-2,CASSLSSGRNTGELFF
TRBJ2-7,TRBV19,CASRLAGSSYEQYF
TRBJ1-2,TRBV6-5,CASSYSIRANYGYTF
TRBJ2-2,TRBV7-2,CASSSPLSNTGELFF
TRBJ1-5,TRBV5-6,CASSFRQGSQPQHF
TRBJ1-2,TRBV5-1,CASSLEPGQNYGYTF
TRBJ1-2,TRBV6-6,CASSYPGVNYGYTF
TRBJ1-5,TRBV23-1,CASSPPGSRGHQPQHF
TRBJ2-5,TRBV11-2,CASSFTGDRGLQETQYF
TRBJ1-2,TRBV7-6,CASSLERGGANYGYTF
TRBJ2-3,TRBV5-1,CASSLVGTSAASTDTQYF
TRBJ2-5,TRBV30,CAWSQTTTGFQETQYF
TRBJ2-5,TRBV5-4,CASSLGRDSWETQYF
TRBJ2-3,TRBV28,CASTPGLGRTDTQYF
TRBJ2-1,TRBV7-2,CASSLGGTGGREQFF
TRBJ2-1,TRBV4-1,CASSQVFRDRGYNEQFF
TRBJ1-2,TRBV6-5,CASSEDITYGYTF
TRBJ1-2,TRBV4-1,CASSHISVAREDYGYTF
TRBJ2-5,TRBV6-5,CASSRAPAGQETQYF